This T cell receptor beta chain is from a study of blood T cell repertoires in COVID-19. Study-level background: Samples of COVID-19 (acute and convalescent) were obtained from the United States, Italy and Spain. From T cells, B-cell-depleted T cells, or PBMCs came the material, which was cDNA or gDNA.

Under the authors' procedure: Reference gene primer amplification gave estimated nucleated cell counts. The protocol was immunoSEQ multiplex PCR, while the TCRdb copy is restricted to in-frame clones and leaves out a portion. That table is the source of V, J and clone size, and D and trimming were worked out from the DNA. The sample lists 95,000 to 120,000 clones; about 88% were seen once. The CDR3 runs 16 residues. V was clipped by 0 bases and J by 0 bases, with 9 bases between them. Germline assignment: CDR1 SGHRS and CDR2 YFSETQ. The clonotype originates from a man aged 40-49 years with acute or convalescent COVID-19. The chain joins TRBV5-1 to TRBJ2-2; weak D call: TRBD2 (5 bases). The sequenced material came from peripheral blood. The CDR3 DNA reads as TGCGCCAGCAGCTTGGGAGCGGAAACGAACACCGGGGAGCTGTTTTTT. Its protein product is CASSLGAETNTGELFF.